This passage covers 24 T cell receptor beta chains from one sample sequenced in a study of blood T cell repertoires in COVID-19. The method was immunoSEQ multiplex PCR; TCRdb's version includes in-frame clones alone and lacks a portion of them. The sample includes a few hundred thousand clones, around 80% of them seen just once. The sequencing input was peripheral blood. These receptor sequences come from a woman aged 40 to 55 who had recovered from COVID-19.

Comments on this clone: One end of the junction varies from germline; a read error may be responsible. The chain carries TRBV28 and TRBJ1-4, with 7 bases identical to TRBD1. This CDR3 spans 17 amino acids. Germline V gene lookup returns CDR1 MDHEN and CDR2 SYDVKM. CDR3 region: CASIASGGMGTIEKLFF. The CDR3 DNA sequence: TGTGCCAGCATCGCCTCAGGGGGAATGGGAACTATTGAAAAACTGTTTTTT.

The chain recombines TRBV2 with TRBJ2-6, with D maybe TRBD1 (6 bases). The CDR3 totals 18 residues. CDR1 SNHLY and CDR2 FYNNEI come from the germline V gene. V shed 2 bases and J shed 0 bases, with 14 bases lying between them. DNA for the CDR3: TGTGCCAGCAGTGAATCAGTGGACAGATACTCTGGGGCCAACGTCCTGACTTTC. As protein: CASSESVDRYSGANVLTF.

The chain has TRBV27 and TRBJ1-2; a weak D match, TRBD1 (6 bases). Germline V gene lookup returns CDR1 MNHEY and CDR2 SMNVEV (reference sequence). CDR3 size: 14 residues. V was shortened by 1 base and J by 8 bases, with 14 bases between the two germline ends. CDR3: CASSLLQGSGGYTF. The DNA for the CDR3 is TGTGCCAGCAGTTTATTACAGGGATCGGGGGGCTACACCTTC.

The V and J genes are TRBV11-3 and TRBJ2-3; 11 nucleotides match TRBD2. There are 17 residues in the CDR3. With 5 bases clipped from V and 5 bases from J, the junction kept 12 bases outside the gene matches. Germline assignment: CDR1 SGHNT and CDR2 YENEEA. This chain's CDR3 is CASSPGVVAGGQDTQYF. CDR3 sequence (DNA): TGTGCCAGCAGCCCAGGGGTGGTAGCGGGGGGGCAAGATACGCAGTATTTT.

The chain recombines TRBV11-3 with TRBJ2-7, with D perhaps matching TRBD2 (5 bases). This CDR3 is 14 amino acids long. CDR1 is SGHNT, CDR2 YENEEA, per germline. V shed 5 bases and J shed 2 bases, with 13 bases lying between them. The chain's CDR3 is CASSRGTATYEQYF. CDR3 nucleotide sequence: TGTGCCAGCAGCCGGGGTACGGCGACCTACGAGCAGTACTTC.

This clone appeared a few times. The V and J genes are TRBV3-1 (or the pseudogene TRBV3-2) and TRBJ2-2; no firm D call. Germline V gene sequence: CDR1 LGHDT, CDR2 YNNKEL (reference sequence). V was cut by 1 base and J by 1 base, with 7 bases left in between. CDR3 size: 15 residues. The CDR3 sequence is CASSQGLMNTGELFF. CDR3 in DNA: TGTGCCAGCAGCCAAGGACTTATGAACACCGGGGAGCTGTTTTTT.

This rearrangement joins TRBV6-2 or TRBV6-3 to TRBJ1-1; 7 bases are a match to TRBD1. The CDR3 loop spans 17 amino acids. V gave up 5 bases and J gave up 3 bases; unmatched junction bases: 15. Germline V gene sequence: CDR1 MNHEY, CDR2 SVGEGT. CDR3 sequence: CASSANRGTGGDTEAFF. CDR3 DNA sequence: TGTGCCAGCAGTGCTAACAGGGGAACCGGGGGGGACACTGAAGCTTTCTTT.

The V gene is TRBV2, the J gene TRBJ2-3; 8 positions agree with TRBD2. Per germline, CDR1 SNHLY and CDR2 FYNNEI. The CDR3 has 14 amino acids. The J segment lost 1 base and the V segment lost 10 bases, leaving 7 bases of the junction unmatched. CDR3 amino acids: CATTSGGGTDTQYF. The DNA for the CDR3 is TGTGCCACTACGAGCGGGGGCGGCACAGATACGCAGTATTTT.

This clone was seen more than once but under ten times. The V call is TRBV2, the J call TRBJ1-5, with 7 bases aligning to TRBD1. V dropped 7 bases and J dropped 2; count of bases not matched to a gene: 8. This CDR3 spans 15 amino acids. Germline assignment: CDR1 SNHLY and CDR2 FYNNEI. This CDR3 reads CASTKDRWGNQPQHF. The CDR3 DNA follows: TGTGCCAGCACAAAGGACAGGTGGGGCAATCAGCCCCAGCATTTT. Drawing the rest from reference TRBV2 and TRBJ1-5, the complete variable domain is EPEVTQTPSHQVTQMGQEVILRCVPISNHLYFYWYRQILGQKVEFLVSFYNNEISEKSEIFDDQFSVERPDGSNFTLKIRSTKLEDSAMYFCASTKDRWGNQPQHFGDGTRLSIL.

In nucleotides, the CDR3 is TGTGCCAGCAGCATACCGGGAGAAAACATTCAGTACTTC. It yields the protein CASSIPGENIQYF. The chain is built from TRBV12-3 or TRBV12-4 and TRBJ2-4; tentative D call: TRBD2 (6 bases). There are 13 residues in the CDR3. V shed 6 bases and J shed 5 bases, with 11 bases lying between them.

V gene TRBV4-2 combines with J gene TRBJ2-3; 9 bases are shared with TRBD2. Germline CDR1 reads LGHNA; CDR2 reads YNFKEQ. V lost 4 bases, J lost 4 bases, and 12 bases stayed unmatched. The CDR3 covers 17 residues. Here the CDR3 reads CASSRRPGGGAPDTQYF. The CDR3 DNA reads TGTGCCAGCAGCCGCCGCCCCGGCGGGGGGGCCCCAGATACGCAGTATTTT.

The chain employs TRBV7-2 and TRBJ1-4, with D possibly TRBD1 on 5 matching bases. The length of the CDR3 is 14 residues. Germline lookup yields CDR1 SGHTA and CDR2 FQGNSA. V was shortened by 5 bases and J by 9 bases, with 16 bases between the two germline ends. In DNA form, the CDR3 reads TGTGCCAGCAGCCCTATAGGGGAAGCGAAAAAACTGTTTTTT. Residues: CASSPIGEAKKLFF. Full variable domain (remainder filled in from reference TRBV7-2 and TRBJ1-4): GAGVSQSPSNKVTEKGKDVELRCDPISGHTALYWYRQSLGQGLEFLIYFQGNSAPDKSGLPSDRFSAERTGGSVSTLTIQRTQQEDSAVYLCASSPIGEAKKLFFGSGTQLSVL.

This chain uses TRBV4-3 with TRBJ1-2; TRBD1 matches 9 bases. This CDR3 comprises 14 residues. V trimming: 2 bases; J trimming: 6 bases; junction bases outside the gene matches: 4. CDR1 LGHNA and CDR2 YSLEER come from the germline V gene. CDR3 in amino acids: CASSQPGQGNGYTF. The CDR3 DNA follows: TGCGCCAGCAGCCAACCCGGACAGGGGAATGGCTACACCTTC.

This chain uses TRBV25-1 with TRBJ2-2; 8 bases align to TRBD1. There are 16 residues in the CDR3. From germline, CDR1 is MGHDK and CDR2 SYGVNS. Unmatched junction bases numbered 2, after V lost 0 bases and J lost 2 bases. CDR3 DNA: TGTGCCAGCAGTGAATACCCAGGGGGCAACACCGGGGAGCTGTTTTTT. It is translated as CASSEYPGGNTGELFF.

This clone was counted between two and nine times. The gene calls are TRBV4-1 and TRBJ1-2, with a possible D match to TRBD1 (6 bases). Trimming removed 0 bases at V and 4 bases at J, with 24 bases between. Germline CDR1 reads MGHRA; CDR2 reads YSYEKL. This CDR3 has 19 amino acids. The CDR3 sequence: CASSQDGPREGETSYGYTF. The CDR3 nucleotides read TGCGCCAGCAGCCAAGATGGACCCCGGGAGGGGGAGACATCCTATGGCTACACCTTC.

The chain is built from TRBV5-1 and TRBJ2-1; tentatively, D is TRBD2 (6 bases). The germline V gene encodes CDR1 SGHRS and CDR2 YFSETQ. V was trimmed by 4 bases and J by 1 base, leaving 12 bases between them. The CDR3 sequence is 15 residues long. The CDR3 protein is CASSMGAGSYNEQFF. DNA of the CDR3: TGCGCCAGCAGCATGGGCGCGGGATCCTACAATGAGCAGTTCTTC.

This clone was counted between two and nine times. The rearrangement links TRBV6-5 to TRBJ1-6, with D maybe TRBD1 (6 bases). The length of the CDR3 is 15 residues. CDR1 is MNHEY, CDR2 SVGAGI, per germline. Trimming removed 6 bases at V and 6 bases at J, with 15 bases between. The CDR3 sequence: CASSRSGTLNSPLHF. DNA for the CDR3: TGTGCCAGCAGCCGATCCGGGACACTTAATTCACCCCTCCACTTT.

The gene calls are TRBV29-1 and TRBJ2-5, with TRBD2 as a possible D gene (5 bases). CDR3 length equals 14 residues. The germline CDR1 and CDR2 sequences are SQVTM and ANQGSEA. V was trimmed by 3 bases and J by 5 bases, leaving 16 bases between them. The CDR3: CSVEGALVGETQYF. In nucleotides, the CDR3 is TGCAGCGTTGAGGGAGCGCTAGTGGGGGAGACCCAGTACTTC.

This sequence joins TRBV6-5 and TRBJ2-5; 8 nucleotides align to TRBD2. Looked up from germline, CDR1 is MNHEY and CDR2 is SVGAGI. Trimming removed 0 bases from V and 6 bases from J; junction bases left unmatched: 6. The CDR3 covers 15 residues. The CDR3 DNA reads TGTGCCAGCAGTTACTCGGCGGGGGGAGTAAAGACCCAGTACTTC. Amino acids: CASSYSAGGVKTQYF.

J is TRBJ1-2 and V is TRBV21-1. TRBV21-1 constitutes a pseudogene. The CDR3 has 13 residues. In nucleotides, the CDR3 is TGTGCCAGCAGGTCCGGGAGGGTCTATGGCTACACCTTC. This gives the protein CASRSGRVYGYTF.

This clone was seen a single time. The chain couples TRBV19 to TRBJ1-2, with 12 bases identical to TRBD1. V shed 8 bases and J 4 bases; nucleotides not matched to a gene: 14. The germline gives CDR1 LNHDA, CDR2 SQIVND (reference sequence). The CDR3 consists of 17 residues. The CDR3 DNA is TGTGCCAGTTCCAAGGGGACAGGGGGCATCGTTGGCTATGGCTACACCTTC. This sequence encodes CASSKGTGGIVGYGYTF.

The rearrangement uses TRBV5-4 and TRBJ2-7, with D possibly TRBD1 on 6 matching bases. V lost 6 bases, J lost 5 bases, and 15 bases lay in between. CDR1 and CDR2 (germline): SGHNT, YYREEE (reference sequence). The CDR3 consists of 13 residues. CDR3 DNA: TGTGCCAGCAACCCTTGGGGGCGTGACGAGCAGTACTTC. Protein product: CASNPWGRDEQYF.

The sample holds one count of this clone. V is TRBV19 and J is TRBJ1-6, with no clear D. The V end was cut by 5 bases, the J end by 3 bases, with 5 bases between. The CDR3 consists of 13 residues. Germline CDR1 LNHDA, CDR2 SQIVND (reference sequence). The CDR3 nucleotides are TGTGCCAGTAGTCTAAGCTATAATTCACCCCTCCACTTT. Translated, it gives CASSLSYNSPLHF.

DNA for the CDR3: TGCGCCAGCAGCTTGGGGACGGACAGGGTCCCTGAAGCTTTCTTT. Translated, it gives CASSLGTDRVPEAFF. This rearrangement joins TRBV5-1 to TRBJ1-1, with 8 bases aligning to TRBD1. Germline assignment: CDR1 SGHRS and CDR2 YFSETQ. V gave up 0 bases and J gave up 6 bases; unmatched junction bases: 7. This CDR3 contains 15 residues.